A few counts support the clone carrying this T cell receptor beta chain. The antigen is undetermined. Every isolated RNA sample was fully reverse transcribed, so sequencing captured expressed TCRB transcripts. Approximately 3.9 million reads per sample were averaged for naive, central memory and regulatory samples. Profiling relied on immunoSEQ multiplex PCR, and the TCRdb table lists in-frame clones only, not all of them. The data contain 150,000 to 200,000 clones, roughly 60% of them singletons. These data are taken from a study of beta chain features in type 1 diabetes. Overall study: Across every sample, over 100 million sorted cells were examined in total. Whole-study results and caveats: Type 1 diabetes patients had moderately but significantly shorter TCRB CDR3s in all four CD4+ subsets. Amplification by PCR could prefer shorter templates, with the same effect in patients and controls. It was among patients, rather than healthy donors, that naive, central memory and Treg TCRB repertoires appeared more similar.

The CDR3 extends over 16 amino acids. V shed 4 bases, J shed 5 bases, and the junction held 10 bases outside the gene matches. Per germline, CDR1 SGHRS and CDR2 YFSETQ. The chain has TRBV5-1 and TRBJ2-3; 10 nucleotides match TRBD2. The clonotype originates from a man aged 30 to 39 with type 1 diabetes. The sequencing input was naive CD4+ T cells from blood. The CDR3 DNA follows: TGCGCCAGCAGCCCCCCGACAGCGGGGGGGCGAGATACGCAGTATTTT. Its protein product is CASSPPTAGGRDTQYF.